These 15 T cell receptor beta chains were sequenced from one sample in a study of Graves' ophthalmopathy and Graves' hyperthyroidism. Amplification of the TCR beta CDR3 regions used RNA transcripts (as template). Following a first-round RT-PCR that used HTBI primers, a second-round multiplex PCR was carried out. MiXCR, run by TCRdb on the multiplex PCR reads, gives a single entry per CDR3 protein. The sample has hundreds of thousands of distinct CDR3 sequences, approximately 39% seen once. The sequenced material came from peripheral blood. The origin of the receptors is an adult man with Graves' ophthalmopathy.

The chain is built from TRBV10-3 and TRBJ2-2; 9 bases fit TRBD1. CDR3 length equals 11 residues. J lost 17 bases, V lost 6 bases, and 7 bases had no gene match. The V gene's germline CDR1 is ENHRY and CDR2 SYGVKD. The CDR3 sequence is CAIRDRGRCFF. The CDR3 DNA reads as TGTGCCATCAGGGACAGGGGTCGCTGTTTTTTT.

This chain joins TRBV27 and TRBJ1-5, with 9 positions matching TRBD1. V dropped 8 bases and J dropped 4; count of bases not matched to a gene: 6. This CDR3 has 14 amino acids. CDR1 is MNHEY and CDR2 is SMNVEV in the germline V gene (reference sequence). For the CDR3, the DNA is TGTGCCAGCGGGACCGGGACAGGGAATCAGCCCCAGCATTTT. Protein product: CASGTGTGNQPQHF.

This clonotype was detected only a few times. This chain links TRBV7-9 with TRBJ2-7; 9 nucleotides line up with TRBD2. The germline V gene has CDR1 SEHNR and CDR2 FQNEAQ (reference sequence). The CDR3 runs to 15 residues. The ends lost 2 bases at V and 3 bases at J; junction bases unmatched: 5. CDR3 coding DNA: TGTGCCAGCAGCTTATGGTCTAGCGGGGACTACGAGCAGTACTTC. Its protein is CASSLWSSGDYEQYF.

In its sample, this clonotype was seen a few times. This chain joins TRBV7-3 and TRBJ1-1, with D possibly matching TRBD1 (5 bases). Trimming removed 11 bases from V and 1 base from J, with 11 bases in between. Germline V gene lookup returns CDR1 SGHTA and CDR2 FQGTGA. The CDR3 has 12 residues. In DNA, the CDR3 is TGTGCCTGGACACAGCAGAACACTGAAGCTTTCTTT. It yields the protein CAWTQQNTEAFF.

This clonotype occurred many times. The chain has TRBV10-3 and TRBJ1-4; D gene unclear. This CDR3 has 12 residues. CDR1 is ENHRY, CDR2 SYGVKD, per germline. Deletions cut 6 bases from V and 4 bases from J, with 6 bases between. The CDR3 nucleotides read TGTGCCATCAGGGCGGATAATGAAAAACTGTTTTTT. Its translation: CAIRADNEKLFF.

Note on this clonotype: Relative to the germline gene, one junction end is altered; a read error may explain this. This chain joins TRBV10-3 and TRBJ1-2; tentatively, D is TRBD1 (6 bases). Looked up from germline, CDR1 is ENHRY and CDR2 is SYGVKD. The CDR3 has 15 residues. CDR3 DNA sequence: TGTGCCATCGGGCCGACAGGTCCTAGGGACTATGGCTTCATCTTC. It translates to CAIGPTGPRDYGFIF.

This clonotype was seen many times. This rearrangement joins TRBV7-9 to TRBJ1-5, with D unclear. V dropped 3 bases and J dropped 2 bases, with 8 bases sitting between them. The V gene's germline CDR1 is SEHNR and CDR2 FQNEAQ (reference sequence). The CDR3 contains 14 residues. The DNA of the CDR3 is TGTGCCAGCAGCTTGTCTGACGGCAATCAGCCCCAGCATTTT. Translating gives CASSLSDGNQPQHF.

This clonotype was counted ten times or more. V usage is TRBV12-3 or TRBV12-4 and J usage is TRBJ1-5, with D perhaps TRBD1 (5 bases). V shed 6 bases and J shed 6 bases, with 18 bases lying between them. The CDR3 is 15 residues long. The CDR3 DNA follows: TGTGCCAGCAGCCTGGGGGGGACGGAAGGTCAGCCCCAGCATTTT. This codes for CASSLGGTEGQPQHF.

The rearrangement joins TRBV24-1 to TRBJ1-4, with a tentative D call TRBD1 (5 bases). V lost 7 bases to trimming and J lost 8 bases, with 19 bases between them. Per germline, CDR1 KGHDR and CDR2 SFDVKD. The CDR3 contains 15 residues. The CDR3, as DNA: TGTGCCACCAGCGTACCGATGGCGGGGGAAGAAAAACTGTTTTTT. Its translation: CATSVPMAGEEKLFF.

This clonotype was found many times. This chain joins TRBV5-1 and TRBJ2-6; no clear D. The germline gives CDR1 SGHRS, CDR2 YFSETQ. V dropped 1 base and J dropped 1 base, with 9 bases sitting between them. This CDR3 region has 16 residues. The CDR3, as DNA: TGCGCCAGCAGCTTGAGTCCGAATTCTGGGGCCAACGTCCTGACTTTC. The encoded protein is CASSLSPNSGANVLTF.

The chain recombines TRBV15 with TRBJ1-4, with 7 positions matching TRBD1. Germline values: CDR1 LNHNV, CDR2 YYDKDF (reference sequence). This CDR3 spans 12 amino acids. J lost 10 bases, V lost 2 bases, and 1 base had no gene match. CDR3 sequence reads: CATSRRTGKLFF. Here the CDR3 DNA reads TGTGCCACCAGCAGAAGGACAGGAAAACTGTTTTTT.

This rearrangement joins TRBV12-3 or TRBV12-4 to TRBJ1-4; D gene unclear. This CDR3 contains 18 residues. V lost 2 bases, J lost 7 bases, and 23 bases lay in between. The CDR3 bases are TGTGCCAGCAGTTTATCGACCTTAGCGGGAGGAGGCGGTGAAAAACTGTTTTTT. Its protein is CASSLSTLAGGGGEKLFF.

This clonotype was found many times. CDR3 nucleotide sequence: TGCAGTGCTAGAGATCGCCAGATGAACACTGAAGCTTTCTTT. Residues: CSARDRQMNTEAFF. The rearrangement links TRBV20-1 to TRBJ1-1, with D uncertain. V was pared by 0 bases and J by 0 bases, with 8 bases between. Germline V gives CDR1 DFQATT, CDR2 SNEGSKA (reference sequence). This CDR3 comprises 14 residues.

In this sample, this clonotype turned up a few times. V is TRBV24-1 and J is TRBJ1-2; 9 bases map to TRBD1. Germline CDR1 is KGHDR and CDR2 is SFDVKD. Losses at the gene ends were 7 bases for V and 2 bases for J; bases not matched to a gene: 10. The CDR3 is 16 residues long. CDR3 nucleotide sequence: TGTGCCACCAGCACAAATGGACAGGGGCTCAACTATGGCTACACCTTC. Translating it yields CATSTNGQGLNYGYTF.

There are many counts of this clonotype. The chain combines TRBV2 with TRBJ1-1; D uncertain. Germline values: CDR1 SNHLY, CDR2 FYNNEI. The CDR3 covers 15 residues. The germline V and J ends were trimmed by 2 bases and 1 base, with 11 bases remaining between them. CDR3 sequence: CASSEQDSANTEAFF. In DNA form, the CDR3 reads TGTGCCAGCAGTGAACAAGATTCAGCGAACACTGAAGCTTTCTTT.